This T cell receptor (beta chain) derives from a study of CD8 T cells in Susac syndrome. CDR1 GTSNPN and CDR2 SVGIG come from the germline V gene (reference sequence). This CDR3 comprises 13 residues. V lost 3 bases and J lost 6, with 13 bases in between. The multiple sclerosis controls comprised treatment-naive patients whose relapsing-remitting disease was stable or active. While CD8+ and CD4+ T cells were isolated negatively, TEMRA cells were enriched by FACS. Random hexamers primed reverse transcription of roughly 0.5 to 1 ug RNA. Across 54 Vbeta and 13 Jbeta, TCR beta CDR3 was amplified with immunoSEQ multiplex PCR. TCRdb re-called the immunoSEQ multiplex PCR reads with MiXCR, one entry per CDR3 protein. The sample holds 300,000 to 350,000 distinct CDR3 sequences, 92% seen once.

This chain links TRBV30 with TRBJ2-3, with D unresolved. This clonotype originated in a human donor with multiple sclerosis. The sequenced material came from CD4+ T cells from PBMCs. CDR3 DNA: TGTGCCTGGAGCAGACACCCTGCGGATACGCAGTATTTT. Translated: CAWSRHPADTQYF.